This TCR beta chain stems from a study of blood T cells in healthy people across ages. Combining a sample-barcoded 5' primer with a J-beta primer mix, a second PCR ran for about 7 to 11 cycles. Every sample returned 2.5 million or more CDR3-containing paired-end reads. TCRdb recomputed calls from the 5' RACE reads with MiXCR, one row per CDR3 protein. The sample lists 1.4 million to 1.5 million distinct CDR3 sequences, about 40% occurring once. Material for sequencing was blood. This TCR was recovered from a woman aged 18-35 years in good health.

This CDR3 reads CASSWGLAGVEQFF. CDR3 nucleotides: TGTGCCAGCAGCTGGGGACTAGCGGGAGTTGAGCAGTTCTTC. The chain has TRBV7-2 and TRBJ2-1; TRBD2 matches at 14 bases. Germline-derived CDR1 and CDR2 are SGHTA and FQGNSA. Germline trimming cut 4 bases from V and 9 bases from J; bases unmatched to any gene: 2. The CDR3 consists of 14 residues.